This entry features one T cell receptor beta chain sequence. As yet, its antigen is unknown. Trimming stripped 4 bases from V and 5 bases from J, with 15 bases between. The CDR3 is 15 residues long. CDR1 and CDR2 from the germline V gene are SGHNT and YYREEE (reference sequence). This sample stems from a study of cytomegalovirus exposure and HLA in healthy donors. Study results and caveats: The study labeled more than 150 TCR beta chains cytomegalovirus-associated. Reports indicate that TCR beta sequences accurately predicted the HLA-A and HLA-B alleles of most subjects. Most sequenced TCRs were rare (though some public TCRs occurred in many donors). Earlier analysis found most TCR beta V segments productive about 87% or about 30% of the time.

Primers included in the PCR were 60 Vbeta and 13 Jbeta primers. The method was immunoSEQ multiplex PCR; TCRdb's version includes in-frame clones alone and lacks a portion of them. The table has some 110,000 clones, 79% seen once. The source material was PBMCs. The chain is built from TRBV5-4 and TRBJ2-2; the D gene is possibly TRBD2 (6 bases). This receptor was obtained from a woman aged 18-29 years in good health and CMV-seropositive. CDR3 sequence: CASSQAAGRTGELFF. The DNA for the CDR3 is TGTGCCAGCAGCCAAGCTGCGGGAAGGACCGGGGAGCTGTTTTTT.